One sample yielded the 23 T cell receptor beta chains listed below, sequenced in a study of OX40 agonist ivuxolimab in advanced cancers. TCRdb keeps only in-frame clones here, not all; method: immunoSEQ multiplex PCR. The top ten clones hold roughly 0.66% of a sample with about 64,000 clones, 88% of them seen once. The specimen comprised CD4+ or CD8+ T cells sorted from blood, sampled in a trial of the OX40 agonist ivuxolimab. These receptors all come from an adult with an advanced solid tumor such as melanoma, head and neck, liver or kidney cancer.

The chain joins TRBV30 to TRBJ2-2; tentatively, D is TRBD2 (5 bases). Germline CDR1 and CDR2: GTSNPN and SVGIG (reference sequence). The CDR3 is 13 amino acids. V gave up 1 base and J gave up 6 bases, with 9 bases separating them. CDR3 sequence reads: CAWSADFPGELFF. CDR3 coding DNA: TGTGCCTGGAGTGCGGACTTCCCCGGGGAGCTGTTTTTT.

The count of this clone is one. The gene calls are TRBV6-1 and TRBJ1-5, with unresolved D. There are 15 residues in the CDR3. Germline CDR1 MNHNS, CDR2 SASEGT. Deletions cut 3 bases from V and 11 bases from J, with 20 bases between. The CDR3 reads CASSDGLVGIQTQHF. CDR3 DNA sequence: TGTGCCAGCAGTGACGGACTAGTAGGGATACAGACCCAGCATTTT.

This clone was counted a single time. The chain combines TRBV2 with TRBJ1-5, with 7 bases that match TRBD1. With V trimmed by 1 base and J by 4 bases, 7 bases remained unmatched. CDR3 length equals 16 residues. CDR1 SNHLY and CDR2 FYNNEI come from the germline V gene. The CDR3: CASSEGRGQKNQPQHF. Written as DNA, the CDR3 is TGTGCCAGCAGTGAAGGTCGGGGACAGAAAAATCAGCCCCAGCATTTT.

The chain carries TRBV19 and TRBJ2-1; 14 bases agree with TRBD2. The germline gives CDR1 LNHDA, CDR2 SQIVND (reference sequence). CDR3 length: 17 amino acids. Germline trimming cut 1 base from V and 4 bases from J; bases unmatched to any gene: 3. The chain's CDR3 is CASSIGGTSGSYNEQFF. CDR3 bases: TGTGCCAGTAGTATAGGGGGGACTAGCGGGAGTTACAATGAGCAGTTCTTC.

The V and J genes are TRBV10-3 and TRBJ2-2, with a tentative D call TRBD2 (5 bases). This CDR3 region has 14 residues. Between the trimmed V and J ends, which lost 0 bases and 8 bases, there was a span of 10 bases. Germline lookup yields CDR1 ENHRY and CDR2 SYGVKD. DNA of the CDR3: TGTGCCATCAGTGAGTCGATCGGGGAAGGGGAGCTGTTTTTT. Amino acids: CAISESIGEGELFF.

V is TRBV30 and J is TRBJ2-7; possibly TRBD1 for D (7 bases). The CDR3 is made up of 15 amino acids. V dropped 2 bases and J dropped 3 bases, with 17 bases sitting between them. The germline V gene encodes CDR1 GTSNPN and CDR2 SVGIG (reference sequence). The DNA for the CDR3 is TGTGCCTGGAGTAAACCCAGGGGGGTTATCTACGAGCAGTACTTC. It translates to CAWSKPRGVIYEQYF.

This rearrangement joins TRBV5-1 to TRBJ1-1, with D tentatively TRBD1 (5 bases). Germline assignment: CDR1 SGHRS and CDR2 YFSETQ. V was clipped by 4 bases and J by 3 bases, with 10 bases between them. The CDR3 loop spans 13 amino acids. The CDR3 loop is CASSRGGDTEAFF. For the CDR3, the DNA is TGCGCCAGCAGCCGCGGGGGGGACACTGAAGCTTTCTTT.

The J gene is TRBJ2-1, the V gene TRBV9; 8 bases are shared with TRBD2. The CDR3 is made up of 13 amino acids. Germline-derived CDR1 and CDR2 are SGDLS and YYNGEE. The trim removed 3 bases at V and 13 bases at J, leaving 9 bases unmatched. CDR3 bases: TGTGCCAGCAGCGGCGCGAAAGCGGGGGCTCAGTTCTTC. Amino acid sequence: CASSGAKAGAQFF.

The V and J genes are TRBV5-4 and TRBJ2-7, with 9 bases fitting TRBD2. Germline V gene sequence: CDR1 SGHNT, CDR2 YYREEE (reference sequence). The ends lost 4 bases at V and 5 bases at J; junction bases unmatched: 4. The CDR3 extends over 13 amino acids. CDR3 DNA: TGTGCCAGCAGCACCGTAGCGGGGGACGAGCAGTACTTC. This translates into CASSTVAGDEQYF.

The chain joins TRBV11-3 to TRBJ2-7; D unclear. V lost 1 base and J lost 2, with 9 bases in between. The CDR3 has 14 residues. The V gene's germline CDR1 is SGHNT and CDR2 YENEEA. In nucleotides, the CDR3 is TGTGCCAGCAGCTTAGGGCCTGGTCCCTACGAGCAGTACTTC. Encoded protein: CASSLGPGPYEQYF.

As DNA, the CDR3 is TGTGCCAGCTCACCATCGGGACACCAGCCCTACGAGCAGTACTTC. This sequence encodes CASSPSGHQPYEQYF. The genes are TRBV18 and TRBJ2-7; possible D gene TRBD1, 6 bases. CDR1 is KGHSH and CDR2 is LQKENI in the germline V gene. Trimming pared 2 bases from V and 2 bases from J, leaving 13 bases between. This CDR3 has 15 amino acids.

The chain combines TRBV23-1 with TRBJ1-3; D is unresolved. TRBV23-1 counts as an open reading frame of uncertain function. The CDR3 contains 15 residues. With 4 bases removed from V and 4 bases from J, the gap between germline ends came to 14 bases. CDR3 DNA: TGCGCCAGCAGTCGTCGCAAAGGGAGGGGAAACACCATATATTTT. This codes for CASSRRKGRGNTIYF.

The chain couples TRBV30 to TRBJ2-1, with TRBD2 matching 7 bases. V shed 4 bases, J shed 1 base, and the junction held 10 bases outside the gene matches. The CDR3 contains 16 residues. The germline V gene has CDR1 GTSNPN and CDR2 SVGIG (reference sequence). The CDR3 region is CAWTHRGGRSYNEQFF. The CDR3 DNA reads TGTGCCTGGACCCACCGGGGCGGGAGATCCTACAATGAGCAGTTCTTC.

The chain joins TRBV7-3 to TRBJ2-1; 8 positions match TRBD1. J gave up 6 bases and V 4 bases, and 5 bases lay outside the gene matches. CDR3 length: 14 residues. CDR1 SGHTA and CDR2 FQGTGA come from the germline V gene. The CDR3 sequence is CASSSRTGTNEQFF. The CDR3 nucleotides are TGTGCCAGCAGCTCAAGGACAGGGACCAATGAGCAGTTCTTC.

This clone was seen a handful of times. This chain links TRBV7-3 with TRBJ1-2, with 10 bases identical to TRBD1. Germline assignment: CDR1 SGHTA and CDR2 FQGTGA. The CDR3 has 14 amino acids. The V gene end was trimmed by 5 bases and the J gene end by 8 bases; junction bases not matched to a gene: 8. The CDR3 sequence: CASSPRTGGGGYTF. The CDR3 DNA follows: TGTGCCAGCAGCCCCCGGACAGGGGGAGGAGGCTACACCTTC.

The V and J genes are TRBV11-2 and TRBJ2-1; 10 bases fit TRBD1. V lost 1 base and J lost 9; bases outside the gene matches: 6. Germline V gene sequence: CDR1 SGHAT, CDR2 FQNNGV. This CDR3 has 15 amino acids. The CDR3 reads CASSLVRTGGFEQFF. CDR3 nucleotides: TGTGCCAGCAGCTTAGTCCGGACAGGGGGGTTTGAGCAGTTCTTC.

For the CDR3, the DNA is TGTGCAAGTCGCTTAGATCGTCCGCAAACTAATGAAAAACTGTTTTTT. Protein product: CASRLDRPQTNEKLFF. The chain has TRBV12-2 and TRBJ1-4. TRBV12-2 is deemed a pseudogene. This CDR3 comprises 16 residues.

V gene TRBV2 combines with J gene TRBJ2-7; D is ambiguous. Germline V CDR1 and CDR2: SNHLY, FYNNEI. The V and J ends lost 7 bases and 1 base respectively, with 14 bases between them. The CDR3 is 14 amino acids. The CDR3 sequence is CASTPGRLSYEQYF. DNA of the CDR3: TGTGCCAGCACCCCGGGCAGGTTATCCTACGAGCAGTACTTC.

The chain carries TRBV25-1 and TRBJ1-3, with 7 bases that match TRBD1. The V gene's germline CDR1 is MGHDK and CDR2 SYGVNS. CDR3 size: 13 residues. Trimming cost V 8 bases and J 4 bases; bases outside gene matches: 5. CDR3 in amino acids: CASLGRGGNTIYF. The CDR3 nucleotides read TGTGCCAGCCTCGGCAGGGGGGGAAACACCATATATTTT.

This chain uses TRBV7-9 with TRBJ2-4, with 9 bases lining up with TRBD1. The V gene's germline CDR1 is SEHNR and CDR2 FQNEAQ (reference sequence). With 6 bases clipped from V and 4 bases from J, the junction kept 4 bases outside the gene matches. The CDR3 loop spans 14 amino acids. The CDR3 DNA reads TGTGCCAGCAGTCAGGGGACAGGGAAAAACATTCAGTACTTC. Protein: CASSQGTGKNIQYF.

The chain has TRBV6-1 and TRBJ1-2; D is unclear. This CDR3 comprises 11 residues. Germline V gene data show CDR1 as MNHNS and CDR2 as SASEGT. Trimming shortened V by 1 base and J by 4 bases, and 1 base separated the two germline ends. The CDR3 sequence: CASSEVYGYTF. CDR3 DNA sequence: TGTGCCAGCAGTGAAGTCTATGGCTACACCTTC.

Notes on this clone: At one end the junction does not follow the germline gene, possibly because of a read error. V and J are TRBV7-9 and TRBJ2-2; TRBD2 is a possible D gene (6 bases). The germline V gene has CDR1 SEHNR and CDR2 FQNEAQ (reference sequence). The CDR3 has 18 residues. The CDR3 DNA reads TGTGCCAGCAGCTTGGGACGGAGGGGCCGTACGAACACCAGGGAGCTGTTTTTT. It codes for CASSLGRRGRTNTRELFF.

The rearrangement uses TRBV10-3 and TRBJ1-1; 8 bases are shared with TRBD1. The germline gives CDR1 ENHRY, CDR2 SYGVKD. V shed 8 bases, J shed 1 base, and the junction held 3 bases outside the gene matches. There are 13 residues in the CDR3. The CDR3 nucleotides are TGTGCCATCGGTGGACAGGGGAACACTGAAGCTTTCTTT. Protein sequence: CAIGGQGNTEAFF.